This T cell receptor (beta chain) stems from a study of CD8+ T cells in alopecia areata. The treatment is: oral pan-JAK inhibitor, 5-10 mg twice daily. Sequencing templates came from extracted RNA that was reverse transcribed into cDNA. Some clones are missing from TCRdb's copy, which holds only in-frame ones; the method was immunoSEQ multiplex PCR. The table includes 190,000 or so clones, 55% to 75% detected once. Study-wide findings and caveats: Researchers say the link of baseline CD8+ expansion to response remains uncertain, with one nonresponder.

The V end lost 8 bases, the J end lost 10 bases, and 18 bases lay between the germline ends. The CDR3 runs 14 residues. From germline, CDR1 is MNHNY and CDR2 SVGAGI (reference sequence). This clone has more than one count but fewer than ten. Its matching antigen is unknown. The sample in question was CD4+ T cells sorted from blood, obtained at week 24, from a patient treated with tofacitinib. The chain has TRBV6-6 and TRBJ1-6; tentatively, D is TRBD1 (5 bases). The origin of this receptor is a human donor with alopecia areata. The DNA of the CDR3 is TGTGCCAGCTCCCTGTATGGGGCGAGATCACCCCTCCACTTT. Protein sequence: CASSLYGARSPLHF.